The 24 T cell receptor beta chains in this list originate from one sample, sequenced in a study of shared clonotypes between healthy human individuals (dated by TCRdb to about 2020). The library was produced with the immunoSEQ multiplex PCR assay. TCRdb stores this immuneACCESS table with in-frame sequences only. Part of the clones is absent; in the studies checked, under half of the shortfall reflects unresolved V genes, and no reason is known for the rest. The table for this sample lists a few million clones; 90% to 95% of them were counted only once. The ten most abundant clones make up under 0.45% of the sample. Sequencing input: naive CD4+ T cells from PBMCs. The cell subset or site label for this specimen denotes: CD45RA+ positively selected. Every receptor here comes from a young man in good health. Some clones in this sample may be carry-over from other donors' samples.

As to this clone: This specimen includes other DNA sequences encoding the same CDR3. The V call is TRBV28, the J call TRBJ2-7; 10 bases match TRBD1. Germline V CDR1 and CDR2: MDHEN, SYDVKM. This CDR3 has 14 residues. V lost 3 bases to trimming and J lost 4 bases; unmatched junction nucleotides: 3. Here the CDR3 reads CASSLTGGWYEQYF. As DNA, the CDR3 is TGTGCCAGCAGTTTGACAGGGGGCTGGTACGAGCAGTACTTC.

The CDR3 sequence is CASSFVLAGLNTGELFF. CDR3 coding DNA: TGCGCCAGCAGCTTTGTCCTAGCGGGATTGAACACCGGGGAGCTGTTTTTT. The rearrangement joins TRBV5-1 to TRBJ2-2; 9 bases map to TRBD2. Trimming at V came to 2 bases and at J to 1 base, leaving 6 bases not matched to a gene. CDR1 and CDR2 (germline): SGHRS, YFSETQ. The CDR3 spans 17 residues.

V is TRBV5-1 and J is TRBJ1-4; 9 bases align to TRBD1. Trimming at V came to 4 bases and at J to 3 bases, leaving 4 bases not matched to a gene. The germline CDR1 and CDR2 sequences are SGHRS and YFSETQ. This CDR3 is built from 15 residues. The DNA of the CDR3 is TGCGCCAGCAGCGAAACAGGGGGCCCTAATGAAAAACTGTTTTTT. Translating it yields CASSETGGPNEKLFF.

CDR3 sequence: CASSGDAGAGNTIYF. In DNA form, the CDR3 reads TGTGCCAGCAGCGGCGATGCGGGGGCTGGAAACACCATATATTTT. The chain is built from TRBV9 and TRBJ1-3, with D possibly TRBD1 on 5 matching bases. The V gene's germline CDR1 is SGDLS and CDR2 YYNGEE. The CDR3 spans 15 residues. Trimming cost V 3 bases and J 2 bases, with 12 bases left between them.

J is TRBJ2-3 and V is TRBV10-1; 8 nucleotides match TRBD2. Trimming took 0 bases from V and 5 from J; bases not matched to a gene: 7. CDR3 length: 16 residues. Germline CDR1 WNHNN, CDR2 SYGVQD (reference sequence). CDR3 bases: TGCGCCAGCAGTGAGTCGATGCGGGAGGTTGGAGATACGCAGTATTTT. Translated, it gives CASSESMREVGDTQYF.

The gene calls are TRBV28 and TRBJ1-5, with D tentatively TRBD1 (5 bases). The ends were cut back, 5 bases at V and 0 bases at J, with 14 bases in the middle. CDR3 length equals 16 residues. Germline CDR1 and CDR2: MDHEN and SYDVKM. The CDR3 region has the DNA TGTGCCAGCAGTCCCTGGGACGGTTATAGCAATCAGCCCCAGCATTTT. Its translation is CASSPWDGYSNQPQHF.

Only one count was recorded for this clone. This specimen includes other DNA sequences encoding the same CDR3. The chain is built from TRBV5-1 and TRBJ2-5, with 8 positions matching TRBD1. The CDR3 extends over 14 amino acids. Germline values: CDR1 SGHRS, CDR2 YFSETQ. V shed 4 bases and J 5 bases; nucleotides not matched to a gene: 7. Written as DNA, the CDR3 is TGCGCCAGCAGCCCCCAGGGGGCTGGGGAGACCCAGTACTTC. Translated, it gives CASSPQGAGETQYF.

The chain employs TRBV18 and TRBJ1-4; no definite D call. CDR1 and CDR2 from the germline V gene are KGHSH and LQKENI. The V end was cut by 3 bases, the J end by 0 bases, with 17 bases between. The CDR3 runs 18 residues. The DNA for the CDR3 is TGTGCCAGCTCACCCGTCCCATCTTCATCGGCAACTAATGAAAAACTGTTTTTT. It yields the protein CASSPVPSSSATNEKLFF.

The J gene is TRBJ2-3, the V gene TRBV11-3, with D possibly called TRBD1 or TRBD2 (5 bases each). The length of the CDR3 is 15 residues. Germline values: CDR1 SGHNT, CDR2 YENEEA. The V end lost 1 base, the J end lost 6 bases, and 14 bases lay between the germline ends. The CDR3 loop is CASSLVSGPADTQYF. The CDR3, as DNA: TGTGCCAGCAGCTTAGTATCGGGACCCGCGGATACGCAGTATTTT. Full variable domain (remainder filled in from reference TRBV11-3 and TRBJ2-3): EAGVVQSPRYKIIEKKQPVAFWCNPISGHNTLYWYLQNLGQGPELLIRYENEEAVDDSQLPKDRFSAERLKGVDSTLKIQPAELGDSAVYLCASSLVSGPADTQYFGPGTRLTVL.

V gene TRBV5-1 combines with J gene TRBJ2-4, with 10 bases aligning to TRBD2. Germline V gene data show CDR1 as SGHRS and CDR2 as YFSETQ. The J segment lost 2 bases and the V segment lost 6 bases, leaving 17 bases of the junction unmatched. CDR3 length equals 19 residues. CDR3 bases: TGCGCCAGCACCCAGCGGGAGGGCCGGGTACCCCTAACCAAAAACATTCAGTACTTC. This gives the protein CASTQREGRVPLTKNIQYF.

The chain uses TRBV9 and TRBJ2-5; TRBD1 matches 11 bases. The CDR3 extends over 16 amino acids. Germline CDR1 reads SGDLS; CDR2 reads YYNGEE. V dropped 1 base and J dropped 4; count of bases not matched to a gene: 6. CDR3 region: CASSVQTGTGGETQYF. The CDR3 nucleotides are TGTGCCAGCAGCGTACAAACCGGGACAGGGGGAGAGACCCAGTACTTC. Drawing the rest from reference TRBV9 and TRBJ2-5, the complete variable domain is DSGVTQTPKHLITATGQRVTLRCSPRSGDLSVYWYQQSLDQGLQFLIQYYNGEERAKGNILERFSAQQFPDLHSELNLSSLELGDSALYFCASSVQTGTGGETQYFGPGTRLLVL.

V usage is TRBV4-2 and J usage is TRBJ2-7; D is possibly TRBD1 (5 bases). Trimming stripped 0 bases from V and 2 bases from J, with 14 bases between. From germline, CDR1 is LGHNA and CDR2 YNFKEQ. This CDR3 spans 16 amino acids. CDR3 loop: CASSQEAMGLTYEQYF. The CDR3, as DNA: TGTGCCAGCAGCCAAGAGGCTATGGGGCTTACCTACGAGCAGTACTTC.

In the case of this clone: The same CDR3 is also encoded by other DNA sequences in this sample. J is TRBJ1-2 and V is TRBV6-1; the D is unclear. The germline V gene has CDR1 MNHNS and CDR2 SASEGT. There are 13 residues in the CDR3. The V end was cut by 4 bases, the J end by 2 bases, with 8 bases between. The CDR3 loop reads CASSVDTNYGYTF. The CDR3 coding sequence is TGTGCCAGCAGTGTCGACACCAACTATGGCTACACCTTC.

The chain recombines TRBV2 with TRBJ2-7; 12 bases are a match to TRBD2. J was trimmed by 5 bases and V by 11 bases; bases with no gene match: 7. The length of the CDR3 is 13 residues. Germline V lookup: CDR1 SNHLY, CDR2 FYNNEI. Here the CDR3 reads CAWRLAGADEQYF. In DNA form, the CDR3 reads TGTGCCTGGAGACTAGCGGGAGCAGACGAGCAGTACTTC.

The chain links TRBV11-2 to TRBJ2-7; 10 bases map to TRBD2. CDR3 length equals 16 residues. Germline values: CDR1 SGHAT, CDR2 FQNNGV. J gave up 3 bases and V 4 bases, and 9 bases lay outside the gene matches. CDR3 residues: CASSWWGASGSYEQYF. In nucleotides, the CDR3 is TGTGCCAGCAGCTGGTGGGGGGCTAGCGGGAGCTACGAGCAGTACTTC.

This chain links TRBV28 with TRBJ2-1; D perhaps matches TRBD2 (5 bases). The CDR3 totals 14 residues. CDR1 is MDHEN and CDR2 is SYDVKM in the germline V gene. The CDR3 sequence is CASRRAEPYNEQFF. Written as DNA, the CDR3 is TGTGCGTCGCGGCGGGCGGAACCTTACAATGAGCAGTTCTTC.

This chain links TRBV6-5 with TRBJ1-6; D gene unclear. Trimming took 6 bases from V and 7 from J, leaving 10 bases between them. Germline CDR1 MNHEY, CDR2 SVGAGI. CDR3 length: 13 residues. DNA of the CDR3: TGTGCCAGCAGCGGAACTCTCAATTCACCCCTCCACTTT. This encodes CASSGTLNSPLHF.

As to this clone: Other DNA sequences in this specimen translate into the identical CDR3. This sequence joins TRBV5-1 and TRBJ2-3; 7 bases map to TRBD1. The CDR3 is made up of 15 amino acids. V was pared by 0 bases and J by 5 bases, with 6 bases of the junction left unmatched. From germline, CDR1 is SGHRS and CDR2 YFSETQ. The CDR3 DNA sequence: TGCGCCAGCAGCTTGGTAGGGCAGGGGGAAGATACGCAGTATTTT. Amino acids: CASSLVGQGEDTQYF.

This clone was picked up a small number of times. The V and J genes are TRBV30 and TRBJ1-5, with D hard to call. The CDR3 spans 13 residues. Germline V lookup: CDR1 GTSNPN, CDR2 SVGIG (reference sequence). Trimming shortened V by 0 bases and J by 6 bases, and 9 bases separated the two germline ends. CDR3 in DNA: TGTGCCTGGAGTGTACACCAGGCTCAGCCCCAGCATTTT. It translates to CAWSVHQAQPQHF.

The rearrangement links TRBV2 to TRBJ1-2; D possibly corresponds to TRBD1 (6 bases). With 3 bases removed from V and 5 bases from J, the gap between germline ends came to 13 bases. CDR3 length: 14 amino acids. Germline V lookup: CDR1 SNHLY, CDR2 FYNNEI. CDR3 region: CASSEFRGEYGYTF. Here the CDR3 DNA reads TGTGCCAGCAGTGAGTTCAGGGGCGAATATGGCTACACCTTC.

The genes are TRBV9 and TRBJ1-2; no clear D gene. Looked up from germline, CDR1 is SGDLS and CDR2 is YYNGEE. This CDR3 spans 12 amino acids. The V end was cut by 3 bases, the J end by 9 bases, with 12 bases between. In DNA, the CDR3 is TGTGCCAGCAGCGCGGAACCGGCTCGCTACACCTTC. As protein: CASSAEPARYTF.

The gene calls are TRBV5-4 and TRBJ2-4, with no clear D. V dropped 4 bases and J dropped 0 bases, with 11 bases sitting between them. The CDR3 is 15 residues long. Germline CDR1 is SGHNT and CDR2 is YYREEE (reference sequence). The CDR3 sequence: CASSAGSLAKNIQYF. In nucleotides, the CDR3 is TGTGCCAGCAGCGCCGGCAGTTTAGCCAAAAACATTCAGTACTTC.

Worth noting for this clone: Other DNA variants within this sample encode the same CDR3. The chain combines TRBV7-2 with TRBJ2-7, with D unresolved. Germline loops: CDR1 SGHTA, CDR2 FQGNSA. The CDR3 loop spans 14 amino acids. V was clipped by 0 bases and J by 0 bases, with 6 bases between them. CDR3 in amino acids: CASSLALASYEQYF. In DNA, the CDR3 is TGTGCCAGCAGCTTAGCACTGGCCTCCTACGAGCAGTACTTC.

The V gene is TRBV6-1, the J gene TRBJ2-3, with TRBD1 as a possible D gene (6 bases). The length of the CDR3 is 14 residues. Germline V gene data show CDR1 as MNHNS and CDR2 as SASEGT. V lost 7 bases and J 6 bases, leaving 17 bases between the germline ends. The DNA of the CDR3 is TGTGCCAGCACCCCGGGACAATCGGGCGATACGCAGTATTTT. Protein product: CASTPGQSGDTQYF.